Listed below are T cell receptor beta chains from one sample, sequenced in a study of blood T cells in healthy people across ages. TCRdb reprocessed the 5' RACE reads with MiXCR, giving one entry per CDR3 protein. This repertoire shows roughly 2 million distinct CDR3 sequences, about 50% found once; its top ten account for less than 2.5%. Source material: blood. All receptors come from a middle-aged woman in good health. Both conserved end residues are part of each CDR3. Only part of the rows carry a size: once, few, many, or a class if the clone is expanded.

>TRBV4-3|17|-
CASSQRTSGGKQETQYF
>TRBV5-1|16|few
CASSLTIMGFYNEQFF
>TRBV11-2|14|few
CASSLRTGAYGYTF
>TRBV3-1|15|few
CASSQDRLVRNIQYF
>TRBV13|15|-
CASSSRGRDYNEQFF
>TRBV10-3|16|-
CAISESPGARYNEQFF
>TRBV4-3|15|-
CASSQERGLGETQYF
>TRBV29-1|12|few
CSVVEGLETQYF
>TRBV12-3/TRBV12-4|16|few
CASSSTGTGIYNEQFF
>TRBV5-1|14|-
CASSLIGGVDEQYF
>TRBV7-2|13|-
CASSADPGYEQYF
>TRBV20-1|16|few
CSAPTGGLAPSYEQYF
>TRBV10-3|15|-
CAISESRVRDNEQFF
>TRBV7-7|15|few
CASSRGLFGQETQYF
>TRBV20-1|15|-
CSARPDRELYYEQYF
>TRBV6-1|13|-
CASSVPGLTEAFF
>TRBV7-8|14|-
CASSRRDRDNEQFF
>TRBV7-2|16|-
CASSSQQRGPRDTQYF
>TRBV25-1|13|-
CASSPWGNNEQFF
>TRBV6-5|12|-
CASSEHPNEQFF
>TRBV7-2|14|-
CASSLFFATDTQYF
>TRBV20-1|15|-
CSPVGQGRANYGYTF
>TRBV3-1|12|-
CASSMITDTQYF
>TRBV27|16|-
CASSLSGGRWTYEQYF
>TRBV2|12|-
CASRGDDNEQFF
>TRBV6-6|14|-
CASSERASTDTQYF
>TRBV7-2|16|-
CASSPRRAGHNNEQFF
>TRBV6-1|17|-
CASSRGGGSLGSYEQYF
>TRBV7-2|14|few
CASAISWGTDTQYF
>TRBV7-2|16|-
CASSPGLEQVKNIQYF
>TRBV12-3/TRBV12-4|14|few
CASSPRSSAETQYF
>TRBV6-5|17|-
CASSYSNAGGESYGYTF
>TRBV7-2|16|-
CASSLRLAVDTDTQYF
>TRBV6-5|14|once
CASSNQPNIDTQYF
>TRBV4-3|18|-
CASSQFARGGIAKNIQYF
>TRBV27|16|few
CASKGTMGLVDNEQFF
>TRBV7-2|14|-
CASSVAGQSEKLFF
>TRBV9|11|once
CASNVGAEAFF
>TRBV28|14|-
CASFGRGPAYEQYF
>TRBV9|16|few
CASSFPHGTAEETQYF
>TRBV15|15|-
CATSRGDRGDYGYTF
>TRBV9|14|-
CASARATTGNEQFF
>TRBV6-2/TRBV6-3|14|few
CASSRRQGIYEQYF
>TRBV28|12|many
CASSLNTGELFF
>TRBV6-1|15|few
CASSIPGQGRNEQYF
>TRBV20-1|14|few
CSADRQGVQETQYF
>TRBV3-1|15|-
CASSQGVRENTEAFF
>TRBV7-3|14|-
CASSLSTDRQMQYF
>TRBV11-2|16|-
CASSSNSGGYQETQYF
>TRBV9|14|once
CASSPDPGLTEAFF
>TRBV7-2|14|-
CASSPQGSGNTIYF
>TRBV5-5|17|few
CASSLLTSGGATDTQYF
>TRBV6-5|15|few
CASRKTGVSYNEQFF
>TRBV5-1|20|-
CASSLRITGTSGGPNYEQYF